The 5 T cell receptor beta chains presented below share a single source sample, sequenced in a study of CD8+ T cells in alopecia areata (dated by TCRdb to between 2017 and 2018). The library relied on the immunoSEQ multiplex PCR assay. For TCR sequencing, RNA was extracted from every sample and reverse transcribed into cDNA to serve as template. This is the immuneACCESS table as TCRdb keeps it, with only in-frame sequences that have V and J called. A part of the clones is gone; compared with another copy, unresolved V genes explain less than half, and the rest is unexplained. The sample table lists a few thousand clones, 65% to 75% of them with a count of one. In total, the top ten clones hold 6.2% of the sample. In the paper's terms, the time point label means: roughly 24 weeks on oral tofacitinib. The intended sense of this specimen's treatment or condition label: oral pan-JAK inhibitor, 5-10 mg twice daily. From alopecia areata patients, peripheral blood was collected along with lesional scalp punch biopsies.

This sample comprised skin, obtained at week 24, from a patient treated with tofacitinib. All receptors come from a human donor with alopecia areata.

The rearrangement joins TRBV30 to TRBJ2-7; D remains ambiguous. V was pared by 0 bases and J by 2 bases, with 5 bases between. Germline lookup yields CDR1 GTSNPN and CDR2 SVGIG (reference sequence). This CDR3 has 12 residues. The CDR3 loop is CAWSVGTYEQYF. In DNA form, the CDR3 reads TGTGCCTGGAGTGTTGGTACCTACGAGCAGTACTTC.

This clone appeared a few times. The chain has TRBV7-8 and TRBJ2-7; D may match TRBD1 or TRBD2 (6 bases each). CDR3 size: 15 residues. Germline CDR1 reads SGHVS; CDR2 reads FQNEAQ. Trimming stripped 1 base from V and 3 bases from J, with 13 bases between. The CDR3 DNA follows: TGTGCCAGCAGCTTAGTTCCGGGGGCCGTCTACGAGCAGTACTTC. As protein: CASSLVPGAVYEQYF.

The V and J genes are TRBV7-2 and TRBJ1-2; a possible D gene is TRBD1 (6 bases). This CDR3 spans 13 amino acids. Germline V gene sequence: CDR1 SGHTA, CDR2 FQGNSA. The germline V and J ends were trimmed by 4 bases and 9 bases, with 15 bases remaining between them. The CDR3 bases are TGTGCCAGCAGCTCCTCCCCAGGGGTCAGCTACACCTTC. It translates to CASSSSPGVSYTF.

This clone was seen more than once but under ten times. The chain uses TRBV27 and TRBJ2-3; D remains unclear. CDR1 and CDR2 (germline): MNHEY, SMNVEV (reference sequence). The CDR3 is 14 amino acids. The V end was cut by 3 bases, the J end by 0 bases, with 7 bases between. CDR3 residues: CASSFGGSTDTQYF. The CDR3 DNA reads as TGTGCCAGCAGTTTTGGTGGCAGCACAGATACGCAGTATTTT.

The rearrangement links TRBV19 to TRBJ1-2; weak D call: TRBD1 (5 bases). Trimming cost V 6 bases and J 6 bases, with 11 bases left between them. CDR3 length: 12 residues. In germline, CDR1 is LNHDA, CDR2 SQIVND (reference sequence). This CDR3 reads CASSYLGDGYTF. The CDR3 DNA follows: TGTGCCAGTAGCTACCTGGGGGATGGCTACACCTTC.